A selection of T cell receptor beta chains follows, all from one sample in a study of shared clonotypes between healthy human individuals. Assay: immunoSEQ multiplex PCR; the TCRdb copy retains only in-frame clones and omits some. This table has hundreds of thousands of clones, 85% to 95% appearing once. Sequenced material: naive CD8+ T cells sorted from blood. The receptor set was obtained from a woman aged 25 to 45 in good health. Each CDR3 is given with its conserved first and last residue. The D gene is left open where the match is weak. For some rows the clone size is stated as once, few or many, or as a class when expanded; others skip it.

CDR3 length: 14
J gene: TRBJ1-2
V gene: TRBV27
D gene: -
clone size: once
CDR3 DNA: TGTGCCAGCAGTTGGCAGGAGGGGCCTCATGGCTACACCTTC
CDR3 protein: CASSWQEGPHGYTF

CDR3 length: 15
J gene: TRBJ2-1
V gene: TRBV27
D gene: -
clone size: -
CDR3 DNA: TGTGCCAGCAGTTTCATAGCTAGCCAGAAAAATGAGCAGTTCTTC
CDR3 protein: CASSFIASQKNEQFF

CDR3 length: 14
J gene: TRBJ1-5
V gene: TRBV27
D gene: -
clone size: -
CDR3 DNA: TGTGCCAGCAGCTTGAGGGGCGGGAATCAGCCCCAGCATTTT
CDR3 protein: CASSLRGGNQPQHF

CDR3 length: 14
J gene: TRBJ2-7
V gene: TRBV28
D gene: -
clone size: -
CDR3 DNA: TGTGCCAGCAGTCGGGAGATCGAGGGCGGCGAGCAGTACTTC
CDR3 protein: CASSREIEGGEQYF

CDR3 length: 16
J gene: TRBJ2-7
V gene: TRBV18
D gene: TRBD1
clone size: -
CDR3 DNA: TGTGCCAGCTCACCGGGGACGGGACAGAGTTCCTACGAGCAGTACTTC
CDR3 protein: CASSPGTGQSSYEQYF

CDR3 length: 15
J gene: TRBJ1-4
V gene: TRBV15
D gene: -
clone size: -
CDR3 DNA: TGTGCCACCAGCGGCCGAGGGGGTCATAATGAAAAACTGTTTTTT
CDR3 protein: CATSGRGGHNEKLFF

CDR3 length: 13
J gene: TRBJ1-2
V gene: TRBV27
D gene: -
clone size: once
CDR3 DNA: TGTGCCAGCAGTTCTTTCGGGGTGGGGGGCTACACCTTC
CDR3 protein: CASSSFGVGGYTF

CDR3 length: 15
J gene: TRBJ1-1
V gene: TRBV4-1
D gene: TRBD1
clone size: -
CDR3 DNA: TGCGCCAGCAGCCAGTACAGGGGATCCGGGACTGAAGCTTTCTTT
CDR3 protein: CASSQYRGSGTEAFF

CDR3 length: 15
J gene: TRBJ2-7
V gene: TRBV14
D gene: TRBD2
clone size: -
CDR3 DNA: TGTGCCAGCAGCCCGTGGGGAGCGGGAGGACACGAGCAGTACTTC
CDR3 protein: CASSPWGAGGHEQYF

CDR3 length: 12
J gene: TRBJ2-2
V gene: TRBV29-1
D gene: -
clone size: -
CDR3 DNA: TGCAGCGCTCTAACGAACACCGGGGAGCTGTTTTTT
CDR3 protein: CSALTNTGELFF

CDR3 length: 14
J gene: TRBJ2-7
V gene: TRBV5-4
D gene: -
clone size: -
CDR3 DNA: TGTGCCAGCAGCTTGGGCGATCTAGCCTACGAGCAGTACTTC
CDR3 protein: CASSLGDLAYEQYF

CDR3 length: 14
J gene: TRBJ1-6
V gene: TRBV27
D gene: -
clone size: -
CDR3 DNA: TGTGCCAGCAGTTTACTAGGGGGAAATTCACCCCTCCACTTT
CDR3 protein: CASSLLGGNSPLHF

CDR3 length: 16
J gene: TRBJ2-1
V gene: TRBV4-1
D gene: TRBD2
clone size: -
CDR3 DNA: TGCGCCAGCAGCCAAGGGTCTAGCGGACCCTACAATGAGCAGTTCTTC
CDR3 protein: CASSQGSSGPYNEQFF

CDR3 length: 16
J gene: TRBJ1-5
V gene: TRBV6-1
D gene: -
clone size: once
CDR3 DNA: TGTGCCAGCAGTGAACTGGCAGGGAGTGGTAATCAGCCCCAGCATTTT
CDR3 protein: CASSELAGSGNQPQHF

CDR3 length: 17
J gene: TRBJ2-3
V gene: TRBV28
D gene: -
clone size: -
CDR3 DNA: TGTGCCAGCAGCTGGGGGAGTAGCGGAACGGACACAGATACGCAGTATTTT
CDR3 protein: CASSWGSSGTDTDTQYF

CDR3 length: 14
J gene: TRBJ2-7
V gene: TRBV27
D gene: TRBD1
clone size: -
CDR3 DNA: TGTGCCAGCAGTTTAAAGGGACAGTTCTACGAGCAGTACTTC
CDR3 protein: CASSLKGQFYEQYF

CDR3 length: 13
J gene: TRBJ1-4
V gene: TRBV7-9
D gene: -
clone size: -
CDR3 DNA: TGTGCCAGCAGCTTACAGTCAAATGAAAAACTGTTTTTT
CDR3 protein: CASSLQSNEKLFF

CDR3 length: 15
J gene: TRBJ2-5
V gene: TRBV7-3
D gene: TRBD2
clone size: -
CDR3 DNA: TGTGCCAGCAGCCGACTAGCGGGATCGGAGGAGACCCAGTACTTC
CDR3 protein: CASSRLAGSEETQYF

CDR3 length: 12
J gene: TRBJ1-1
V gene: TRBV7-9
D gene: -
clone size: -
CDR3 DNA: TGTGCCAGCGCCTTGGTGAACACTGAAGCTTTCTTT
CDR3 protein: CASALVNTEAFF

CDR3 length: 15
J gene: TRBJ2-5
V gene: TRBV4-1
D gene: -
clone size: -
CDR3 DNA: TGCGCCAGCAGCCAACGGGCAGGGGGAGGCGAGACCCAGTACTTC
CDR3 protein: CASSQRAGGGETQYF

CDR3 length: 16
J gene: TRBJ2-2
V gene: TRBV27
D gene: -
clone size: -
CDR3 DNA: TGTGCCAGCCTCTCAACTGACGCTACGAACACCGGGGAGCTGTTTTTT
CDR3 protein: CASLSTDATNTGELFF

CDR3 length: 16
J gene: TRBJ2-5
V gene: TRBV27
D gene: -
clone size: once
CDR3 DNA: TGTGCCAGCAGTCCTACCATCCTGACTAGATCGGAGACCCAGTACTTC
CDR3 protein: CASSPTILTRSETQYF

CDR3 length: 15
J gene: TRBJ2-5
V gene: TRBV2
D gene: TRBD2
clone size: -
CDR3 DNA: TGTGCCAGCAGTGAGAACGGGAGGGGTCAAGAGACCCAGTACTTC
CDR3 protein: CASSENGRGQETQYF

CDR3 length: 14
J gene: TRBJ2-3
V gene: TRBV28
D gene: -
clone size: -
CDR3 DNA: TGTGCCAGCAGTTTAGGCTGGGGGGCAGATACGCAGTATTTT
CDR3 protein: CASSLGWGADTQYF

CDR3 length: 12
J gene: TRBJ2-1
V gene: TRBV28
D gene: -
clone size: -
CDR3 DNA: TGTGCCAGCAGGGAGTGGGGCGATGAGCAGTTCTTC
CDR3 protein: CASREWGDEQFF

CDR3 length: 14
J gene: TRBJ2-2
V gene: TRBV6-5
D gene: -
clone size: -
CDR3 DNA: TGTGCCAGCAGAACAGGGTTTTCCACCGGGGAGCTGTTTTTT
CDR3 protein: CASRTGFSTGELFF

CDR3 length: 14
J gene: TRBJ1-2
V gene: TRBV4-2
D gene: -
clone size: -
CDR3 DNA: TGTGCCAGCAGACAAATTGGGGATGTGCATGGCTACACCTTC
CDR3 protein: CASRQIGDVHGYTF

CDR3 length: 11
J gene: TRBJ2-7
V gene: TRBV29-1
D gene: -
clone size: -
CDR3 DNA: TGCAGCGTCCGGGACTCCTACGAGCAGTACTTC
CDR3 protein: CSVRDSYEQYF

CDR3 length: 15
J gene: TRBJ2-7
V gene: TRBV28
D gene: TRBD2
clone size: -
CDR3 DNA: TGTGCCAGCAGCAGGCTAGCGGGAGCCACCTACGAGCAGTACTTC
CDR3 protein: CASSRLAGATYEQYF

CDR3 length: 17
J gene: TRBJ1-2
V gene: TRBV7-2
D gene: -
clone size: -
CDR3 DNA: TGTGCCAGCAGCTTAAGTGCTCGCTCGACCCTAATCGATGGCTACACCTTC
CDR3 protein: CASSLSARSTLIDGYTF

CDR3 length: 12
J gene: TRBJ1-1
V gene: TRBV30
D gene: -
clone size: -
CDR3 DNA: TGTGCCTGGAGTGTACTGAGAACTGAAGCTTTCTTT
CDR3 protein: CAWSVLRTEAFF

CDR3 length: 15
J gene: TRBJ2-7
V gene: TRBV27
D gene: TRBD1
clone size: once
CDR3 DNA: TGTGCCAGCAGTTTATCCAGGGGGAGCTCCTACGAGCAGTACTTC
CDR3 protein: CASSLSRGSSYEQYF

CDR3 length: 13
J gene: TRBJ2-1
V gene: TRBV7-9
D gene: -
clone size: -
CDR3 DNA: TGTGCCAGCAGCTTAGGGGTAAGCGGGGAGCAGTTCTTC
CDR3 protein: CASSLGVSGEQFF

CDR3 length: 12
J gene: TRBJ1-2
V gene: TRBV27
D gene: -
clone size: -
CDR3 DNA: TGTGCCAGCAGGAACAGCTTCTATGGCTACACCTTC
CDR3 protein: CASRNSFYGYTF

CDR3 length: 13
J gene: TRBJ1-5
V gene: TRBV30
D gene: -
clone size: -
CDR3 DNA: TGTGCCTGGAGTGTGCAGGAACATCAGCCCCAGCATTTT
CDR3 protein: CAWSVQEHQPQHF

CDR3 length: 16
J gene: TRBJ1-5
V gene: TRBV4-1
D gene: TRBD1
clone size: -
CDR3 DNA: TGCGCCAGCAGCCAACGACAGGGACTAGCAAATCAGCCCCAGCATTTT
CDR3 protein: CASSQRQGLANQPQHF

CDR3 length: 16
J gene: TRBJ1-3
V gene: TRBV18
D gene: TRBD1
clone size: -
CDR3 DNA: TGTGCCAGCTCACCACCGTGGCAGGGGGCTGGAAACACCATATATTTT
CDR3 protein: CASSPPWQGAGNTIYF

CDR3 length: 15
J gene: TRBJ1-1
V gene: TRBV6-8
D gene: -
clone size: -
CDR3 DNA: TGTGCCAGCAGTTCCCTCTCCTGGGCGACCACTGAAGCTTTCTTT
CDR3 protein: CASSSLSWATTEAFF

CDR3 length: 15
J gene: TRBJ2-7
V gene: TRBV13
D gene: -
clone size: -
CDR3 DNA: TGTGCCAGCAGCCCCCGGGGGACCCACTCCTACGAGCAGTACTTC
CDR3 protein: CASSPRGTHSYEQYF

CDR3 length: 13
J gene: TRBJ2-2
V gene: TRBV5-6
D gene: -
clone size: -
CDR3 DNA: TGTGCCAGCAGCCCAGGGCGAGGCGGGGAGCTGTTTTTT
CDR3 protein: CASSPGRGGELFF

CDR3 length: 16
J gene: TRBJ1-1
V gene: TRBV6-1
D gene: -
clone size: once
CDR3 DNA: TGTGCCAGCAGTGAAGCGCTGAGACGGCGGCACACTGAAGCTTTCTTT
CDR3 protein: CASSEALRRRHTEAFF

CDR3 length: 16
J gene: TRBJ2-2
V gene: TRBV15
D gene: TRBD2
clone size: once
CDR3 DNA: TGTGCCACCAGCAGAGGCCTAGCGGGAGTTACCGGGGAGCTGTTTTTT
CDR3 protein: CATSRGLAGVTGELFF

CDR3 length: 17
J gene: TRBJ1-1
V gene: TRBV4-2
D gene: -
clone size: -
CDR3 DNA: TGTGCCAGCAGCCAAGCGGGTCGGGTTATGATCAACACTGAAGCTTTCTTT
CDR3 protein: CASSQAGRVMINTEAFF

CDR3 length: 12
J gene: TRBJ2-7
V gene: TRBV30
D gene: -
clone size: -
CDR3 DNA: TGTGCCTGGAGAATGGGGCTCGACGAGCAGTACTTC
CDR3 protein: CAWRMGLDEQYF

CDR3 length: 18
J gene: TRBJ2-2
V gene: TRBV19
D gene: TRBD2
clone size: -
CDR3 DNA: TGTGCCAGTAGTATTTACGGACTAGTGCGGGAGTTCGCCGGGGAGCTGTTTTTT
CDR3 protein: CASSIYGLVREFAGELFF

CDR3 length: 14
J gene: TRBJ2-7
V gene: TRBV10-2
D gene: -
clone size: -
CDR3 DNA: TGCGCCAGCAGAAGCACAGGGCCCCCCTGGGAGCAGTACTTC
CDR3 protein: CASRSTGPPWEQYF

CDR3 length: 13
J gene: TRBJ1-1
V gene: TRBV14
D gene: -
clone size: -
CDR3 DNA: TGTGCCAGCAGCTACGACAGAAACACTGAAGCTTTCTTT
CDR3 protein: CASSYDRNTEAFF

CDR3 length: 15
J gene: TRBJ1-4
V gene: TRBV13
D gene: -
clone size: -
CDR3 DNA: TGTGCCAGCAGCTTAGGTTCAGCAACTAATGAAAAACTGTTTTTT
CDR3 protein: CASSLGSATNEKLFF

CDR3 length: 15
J gene: TRBJ2-1
V gene: TRBV7-8
D gene: -
clone size: -
CDR3 DNA: TGTGCCAGCAGCTTACCCCCGGGTTCAAGAGATGAGCAGTTCTTC
CDR3 protein: CASSLPPGSRDEQFF

CDR3 length: 13
J gene: TRBJ2-7
V gene: TRBV11-1
D gene: -
clone size: -
CDR3 DNA: TGTGCCAGCAGCTTAGCGGGAGCCTACGAGCAGTACTTC
CDR3 protein: CASSLAGAYEQYF

CDR3 length: 15
J gene: TRBJ2-6
V gene: TRBV28
D gene: TRBD2
clone size: -
CDR3 DNA: TGTGCCAGTAGCGGGAGGAGCTCTGGGGCCAACGTCCTGACTTTC
CDR3 protein: CASSGRSSGANVLTF

CDR3 length: 18
J gene: TRBJ2-7
V gene: TRBV4-2
D gene: TRBD2
clone size: -
CDR3 DNA: TGTGCCAGCAGCCAAGCCGGGACTAGCGGGAGGGCCGTCTACGAGCAGTACTTC
CDR3 protein: CASSQAGTSGRAVYEQYF

CDR3 length: 16
J gene: TRBJ2-1
V gene: TRBV4-2
D gene: -
clone size: once
CDR3 DNA: TGTGCCAGCAGCCAAGACTGGGGCCTAATGAACAATGAGCAGTTCTTC
CDR3 protein: CASSQDWGLMNNEQFF

CDR3 length: 15
J gene: TRBJ2-3
V gene: TRBV7-9
D gene: TRBD2
clone size: -
CDR3 DNA: TGTGCCAGCAGAACAGCGGGAGGCCCTCCGGATACGCAGTATTTT
CDR3 protein: CASRTAGGPPDTQYF

CDR3 length: 13
J gene: TRBJ2-7
V gene: TRBV6-5
D gene: -
clone size: -
CDR3 DNA: TGTGCCAGCAGTCGGACACAAACCTACGAGCAGTACTTC
CDR3 protein: CASSRTQTYEQYF

CDR3 length: 17
J gene: TRBJ2-1
V gene: TRBV7-6
D gene: -
clone size: -
CDR3 DNA: TGTGCCAGCAGCGCCCGCAGACAGGAGAGCTCCTACAATGAGCAGTTCTTC
CDR3 protein: CASSARRQESSYNEQFF

CDR3 length: 18
J gene: TRBJ1-5
V gene: TRBV28
D gene: -
clone size: -
CDR3 DNA: TGTGCCAGCAGTTTAATTTCCTTAGGGCAGGGGACAAATCAGCCCCAGCATTTT
CDR3 protein: CASSLISLGQGTNQPQHF